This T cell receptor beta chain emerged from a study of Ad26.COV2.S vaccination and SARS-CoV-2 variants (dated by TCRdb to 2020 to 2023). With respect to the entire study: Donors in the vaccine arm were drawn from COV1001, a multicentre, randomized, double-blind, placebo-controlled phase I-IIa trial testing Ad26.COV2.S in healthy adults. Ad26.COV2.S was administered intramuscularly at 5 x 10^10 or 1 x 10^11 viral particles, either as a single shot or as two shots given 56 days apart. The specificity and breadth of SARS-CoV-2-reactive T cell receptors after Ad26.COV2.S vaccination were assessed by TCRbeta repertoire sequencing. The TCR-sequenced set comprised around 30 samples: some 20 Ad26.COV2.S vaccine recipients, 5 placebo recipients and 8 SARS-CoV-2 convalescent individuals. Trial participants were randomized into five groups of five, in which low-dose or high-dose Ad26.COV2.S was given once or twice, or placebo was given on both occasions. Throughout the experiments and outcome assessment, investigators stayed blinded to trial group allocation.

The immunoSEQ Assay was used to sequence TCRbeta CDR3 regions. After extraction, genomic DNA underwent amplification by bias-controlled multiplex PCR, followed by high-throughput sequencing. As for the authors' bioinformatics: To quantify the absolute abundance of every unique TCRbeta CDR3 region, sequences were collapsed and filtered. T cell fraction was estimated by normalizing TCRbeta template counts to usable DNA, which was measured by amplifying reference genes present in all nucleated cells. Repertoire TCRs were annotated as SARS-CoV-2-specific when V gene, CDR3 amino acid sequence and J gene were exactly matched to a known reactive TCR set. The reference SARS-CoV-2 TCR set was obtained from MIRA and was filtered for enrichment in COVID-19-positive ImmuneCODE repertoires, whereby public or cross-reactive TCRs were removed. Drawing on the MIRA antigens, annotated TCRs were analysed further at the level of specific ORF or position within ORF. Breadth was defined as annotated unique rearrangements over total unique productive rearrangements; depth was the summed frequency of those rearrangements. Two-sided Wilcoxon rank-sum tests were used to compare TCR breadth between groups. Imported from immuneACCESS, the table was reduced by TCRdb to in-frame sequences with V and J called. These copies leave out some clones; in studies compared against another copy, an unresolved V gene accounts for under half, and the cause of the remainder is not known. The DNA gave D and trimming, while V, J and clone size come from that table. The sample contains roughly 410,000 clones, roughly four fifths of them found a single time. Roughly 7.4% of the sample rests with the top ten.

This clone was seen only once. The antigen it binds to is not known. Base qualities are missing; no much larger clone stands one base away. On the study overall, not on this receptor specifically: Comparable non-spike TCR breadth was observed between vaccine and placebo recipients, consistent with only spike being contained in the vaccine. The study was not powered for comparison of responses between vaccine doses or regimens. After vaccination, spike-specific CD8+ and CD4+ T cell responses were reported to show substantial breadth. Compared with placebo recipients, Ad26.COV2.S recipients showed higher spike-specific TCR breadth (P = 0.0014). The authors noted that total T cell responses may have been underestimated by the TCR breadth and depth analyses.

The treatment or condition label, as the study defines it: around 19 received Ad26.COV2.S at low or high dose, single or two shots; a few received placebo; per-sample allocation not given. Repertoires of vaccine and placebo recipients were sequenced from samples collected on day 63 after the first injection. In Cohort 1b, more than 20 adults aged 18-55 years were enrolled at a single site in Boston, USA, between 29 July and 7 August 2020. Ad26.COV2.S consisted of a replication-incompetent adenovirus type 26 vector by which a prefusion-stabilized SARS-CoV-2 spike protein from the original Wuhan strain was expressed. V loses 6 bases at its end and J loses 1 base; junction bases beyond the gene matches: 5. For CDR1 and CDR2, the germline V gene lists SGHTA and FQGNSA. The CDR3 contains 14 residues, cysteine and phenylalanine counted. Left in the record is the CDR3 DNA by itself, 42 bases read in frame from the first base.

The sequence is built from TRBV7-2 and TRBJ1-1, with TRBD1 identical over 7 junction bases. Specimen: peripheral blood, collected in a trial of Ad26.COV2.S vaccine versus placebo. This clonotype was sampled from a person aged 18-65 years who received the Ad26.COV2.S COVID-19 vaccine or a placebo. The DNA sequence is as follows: TGTGCCAGCAGTTCCGACAGGGCGAACACTGAAGCTTTCTTT. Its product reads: CASSSDRANTEAFF.